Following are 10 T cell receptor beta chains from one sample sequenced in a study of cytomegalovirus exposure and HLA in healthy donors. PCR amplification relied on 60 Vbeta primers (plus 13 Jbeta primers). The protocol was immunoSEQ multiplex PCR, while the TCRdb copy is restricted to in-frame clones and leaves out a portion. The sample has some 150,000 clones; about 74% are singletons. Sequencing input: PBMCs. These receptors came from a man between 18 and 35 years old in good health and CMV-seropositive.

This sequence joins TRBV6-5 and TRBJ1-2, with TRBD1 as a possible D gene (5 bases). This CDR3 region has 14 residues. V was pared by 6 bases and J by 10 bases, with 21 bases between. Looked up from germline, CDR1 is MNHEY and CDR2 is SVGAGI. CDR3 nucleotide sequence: TGTGCCAGCAGCCCCGGGGGAGGGCTTAAGGACTACACCTTC. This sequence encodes CASSPGGGLKDYTF.

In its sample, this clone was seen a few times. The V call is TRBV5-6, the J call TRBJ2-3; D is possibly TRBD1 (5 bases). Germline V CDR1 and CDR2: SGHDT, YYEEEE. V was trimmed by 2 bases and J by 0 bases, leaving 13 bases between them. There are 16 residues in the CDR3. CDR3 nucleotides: TGTGCCAGCAGCTTAGGAGACAGTTATAGCACAGATACGCAGTATTTT. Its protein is CASSLGDSYSTDTQYF.

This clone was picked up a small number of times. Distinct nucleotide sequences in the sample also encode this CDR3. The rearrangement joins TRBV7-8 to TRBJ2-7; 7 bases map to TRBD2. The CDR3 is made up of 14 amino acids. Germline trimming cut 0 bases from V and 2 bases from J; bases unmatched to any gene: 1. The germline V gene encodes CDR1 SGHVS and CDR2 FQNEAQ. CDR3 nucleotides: TGTGCCAGCAGCTTAGCGGGAGGGCCCTACGAGCAGTACTTC. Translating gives CASSLAGGPYEQYF. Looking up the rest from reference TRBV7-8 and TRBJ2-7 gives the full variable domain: GAGVSQSPRYKVAKRGQDVALRCDPISGHVSLFWYQQALGQGPEFLTYFQNEAQLDKSGLPSDRFFAERPEGSVSTLKIQRTQQEDSAVYLCASSLAGGPYEQYFGPGTRLTVT.

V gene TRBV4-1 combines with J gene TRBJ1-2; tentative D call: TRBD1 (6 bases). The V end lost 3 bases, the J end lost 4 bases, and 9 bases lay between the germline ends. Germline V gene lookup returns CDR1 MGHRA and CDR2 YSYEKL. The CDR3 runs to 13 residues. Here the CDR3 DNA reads TGCGCCAGCAGCCAGGAACAGGGCTATGGCTACACCTTC. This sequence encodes CASSQEQGYGYTF.

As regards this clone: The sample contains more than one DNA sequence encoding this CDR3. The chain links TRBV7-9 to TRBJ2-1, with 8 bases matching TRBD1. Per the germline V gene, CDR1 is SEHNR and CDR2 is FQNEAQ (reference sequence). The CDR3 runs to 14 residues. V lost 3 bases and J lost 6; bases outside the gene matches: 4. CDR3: CASSFGTGGNEQFF. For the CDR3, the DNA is TGTGCCAGCAGCTTTGGGACAGGAGGCAATGAGCAGTTCTTC.

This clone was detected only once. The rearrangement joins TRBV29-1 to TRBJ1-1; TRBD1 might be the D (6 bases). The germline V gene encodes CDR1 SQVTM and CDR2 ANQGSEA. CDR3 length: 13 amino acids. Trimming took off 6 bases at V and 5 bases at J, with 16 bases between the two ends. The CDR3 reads CSVPKGGRTEAFF. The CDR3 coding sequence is TGCAGCGTCCCCAAGGGGGGGCGGACTGAAGCTTTCTTT.

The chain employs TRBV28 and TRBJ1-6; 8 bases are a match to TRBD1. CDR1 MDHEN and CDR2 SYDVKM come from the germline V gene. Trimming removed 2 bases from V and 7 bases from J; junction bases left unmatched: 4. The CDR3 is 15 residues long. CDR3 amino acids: CASSLRQGFNSPLHF. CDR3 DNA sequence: TGTGCCAGCAGTTTAAGACAGGGGTTCAATTCACCCCTCCACTTT.

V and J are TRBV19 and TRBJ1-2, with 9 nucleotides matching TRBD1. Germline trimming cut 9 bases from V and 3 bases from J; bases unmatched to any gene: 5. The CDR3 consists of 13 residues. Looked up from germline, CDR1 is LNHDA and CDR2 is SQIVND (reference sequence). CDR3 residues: CASGTGFDYGYTF. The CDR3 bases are TGTGCCAGCGGGACAGGGTTTGACTATGGCTACACCTTC.

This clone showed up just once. CDR3 in amino acids: CSVGTGYTGELFF. CDR3 sequence (DNA): TGCAGCGTTGGGACAGGGTATACCGGGGAGCTGTTTTTT. The chain couples TRBV29-1 to TRBJ2-2; TRBD1 matches at 8 bases. CDR1 is SQVTM, CDR2 ANQGSEA, per germline. This CDR3 comprises 13 residues. The trim removed 4 bases at V and 5 bases at J, leaving 3 bases unmatched.

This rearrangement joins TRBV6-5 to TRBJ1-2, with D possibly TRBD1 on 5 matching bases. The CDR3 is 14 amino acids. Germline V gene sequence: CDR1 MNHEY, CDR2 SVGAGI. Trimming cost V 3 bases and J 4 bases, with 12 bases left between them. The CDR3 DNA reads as TGTGCCAGCAGTTATTCGGGGGAAGGCTATGGCTACACCTTC. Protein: CASSYSGEGYGYTF.